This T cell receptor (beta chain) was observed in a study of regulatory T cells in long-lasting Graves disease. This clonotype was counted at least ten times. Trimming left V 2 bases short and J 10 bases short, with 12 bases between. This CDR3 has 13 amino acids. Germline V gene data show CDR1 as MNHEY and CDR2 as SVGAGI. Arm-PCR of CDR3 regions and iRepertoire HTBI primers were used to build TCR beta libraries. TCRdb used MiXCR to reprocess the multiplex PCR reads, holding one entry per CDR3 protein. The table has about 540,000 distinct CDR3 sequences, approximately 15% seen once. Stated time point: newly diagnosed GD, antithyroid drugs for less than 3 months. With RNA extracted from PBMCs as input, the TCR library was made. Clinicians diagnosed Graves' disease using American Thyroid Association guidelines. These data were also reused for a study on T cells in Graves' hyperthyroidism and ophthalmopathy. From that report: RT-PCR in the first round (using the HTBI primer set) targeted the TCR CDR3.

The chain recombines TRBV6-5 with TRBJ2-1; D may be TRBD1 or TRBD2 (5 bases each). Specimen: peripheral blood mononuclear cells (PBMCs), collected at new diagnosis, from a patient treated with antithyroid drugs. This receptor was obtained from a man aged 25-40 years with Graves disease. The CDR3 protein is CASSYGGRGEQFF. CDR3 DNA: TGTGCCAGCAGTTACGGGGGACGGGGCGAGCAGTTCTTC.